The rows below give T cell receptor beta chains drawn from one sample of a study of T cell repertoires in cytomegalovirus infection. Via MiXCR, TCRdb re-called the reads, giving one row per CDR3 protein. Counted here are approximately 250,000 distinct CDR3 sequences, around 6.6% occurring once; the ten biggest clones make up around 6.5%. Specimen: PBMCs. The receptors shown here come from a human donor in good health (CMV status not recorded). Some clones in this sample may be carry-over from other donors' samples. Each CDR3 is given with its conserved first and last residue. D genes are given only for firm matches. Clone size is given for some rows only: seen once, a few or many times, or a class if the clone is expanded.

TRBJ1-1	few	-	TRBV29-1	CSVEDPGGTGENTEAFF	TGCAGCGTTGAAGATCCCGGAGGGACCGGGGAGAACACTGAAGCTTTCTTT
TRBJ1-5	many	-	TRBV20-1	CSARGLQNQPQHF	TGCAGTGCTAGGGGACTGCAAAATCAGCCCCAGCATTTT
TRBJ1-2	-	TRBD1	TRBV29-1	CSAIDRAGNYGYTF	TGCAGCGCCATAGACAGGGCCGGAAACTATGGCTACACCTTC
TRBJ1-1	many	TRBD1	TRBV7-2	CASSPGGGRGGTEAFF	TGTGCCAGCAGCCCAGGGGGGGGGCGCGGTGGCACTGAAGCTTTCTTT
TRBJ2-5	-	-	TRBV7-9	CASSPPMETQYF	TGTGCCAGCAGCCCCCCTATGGAGACCCAGTACTTC
TRBJ2-3	many	TRBD2	TRBV7-2	CASSLNPSGEFTDTQYF	TGTGCCAGCAGCTTAAATCCTAGCGGGGAGTTCACAGATACGCAGTATTTT
TRBJ2-5	-	TRBD1	TRBV29-1	CSGTLGTGSQETQYF	TGCAGCGGAACCTTGGGGACAGGCTCACAAGAGACCCAGTACTTC
TRBJ2-1	many	TRBD1	TRBV20-1	CSALTGTGDVEFF	TGCAGTGCCCTAACCGGGACAGGGGATGTGGAGTTCTTC
TRBJ2-7	many	TRBD2	TRBV7-2	CASSLRLAGGYEQYF	TGTGCCAGCAGCTTAAGGCTAGCGGGGGGCTACGAGCAGTACTTC
TRBJ2-5	many	-	TRBV7-2	CASSPFGLGRETQYF	TGTGCCAGCAGCCCCTTTGGTCTGGGGAGAGAGACCCAGTACTTC
TRBJ2-4	many	TRBD1	TRBV3-1	CASSSRDRGPLLAKNIQYF	TGTGCCAGCAGCTCCCGGGACAGGGGGCCCTTACTAGCCAAAAACATTCAGTACTTC
TRBJ2-7	few	-	TRBV20-1	CSALGRNYEQYF	TGCAGTGCTTTGGGACGGAACTACGAGCAGTACTTC
TRBJ1-1	many	-	TRBV20-1	CSARDWGGGMNTEAFF	TGCAGTGCTAGAGATTGGGGTGGAGGGATGAACACTGAAGCTTTCTTT
TRBJ2-1	few	TRBD1	TRBV20-1	CSAETGGIYNEQFF	TGCAGTGCGGAGACAGGGGGCATCTACAATGAGCAGTTCTTC
TRBJ2-4	many	-	TRBV7-2	CASSPPPGGGRVVYF	TGTGCCAGCAGCCCCCCTCCCGGCGGGGGCCGCGTGGTGTACTTC
TRBJ1-5	-	TRBD1	TRBV28	CAASAGTVSNQPQHF	TGTGCCGCCTCAGCCGGGACAGTGTCCAATCAGCCCCAGCATTTT